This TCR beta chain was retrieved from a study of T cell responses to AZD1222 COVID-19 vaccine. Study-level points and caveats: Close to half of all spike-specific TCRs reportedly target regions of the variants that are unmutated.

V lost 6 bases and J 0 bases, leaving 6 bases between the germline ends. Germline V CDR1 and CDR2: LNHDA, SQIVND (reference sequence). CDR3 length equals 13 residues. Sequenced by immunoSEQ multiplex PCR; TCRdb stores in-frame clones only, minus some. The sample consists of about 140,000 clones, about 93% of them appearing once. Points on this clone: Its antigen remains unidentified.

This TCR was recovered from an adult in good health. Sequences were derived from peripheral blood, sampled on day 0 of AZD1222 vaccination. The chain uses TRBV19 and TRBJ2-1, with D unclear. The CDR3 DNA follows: TGTGCCAGTAGGGGAAGCTCCTACAATGAGCAGTTCTTC. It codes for CASRGSSYNEQFF.